This TCR beta chain is from a study of T cell repertoires in cytomegalovirus infection. Trimming stripped 5 bases from V and 0 bases from J, with 11 bases between. In germline, CDR1 is SGHTA, CDR2 FQGNSA. This CDR3 is built from 15 residues. One entry per CDR3 protein results from TCRdb running MiXCR on the reads. The data show around 530,000 distinct CDR3 sequences, 26% seen once. The sequenced sample was PBMCs. This sequence originates from a human donor in good health (CMV status not recorded). Some clones in this sample may be carry-over from other donors' samples. This chain links TRBV7-2 with TRBJ2-1; D not resolved. CDR3 sequence reads: CASSITLHSYNEQFF. The CDR3 DNA sequence: TGTGCCAGCAGCATAACACTACACTCCTACAATGAGCAGTTCTTC.